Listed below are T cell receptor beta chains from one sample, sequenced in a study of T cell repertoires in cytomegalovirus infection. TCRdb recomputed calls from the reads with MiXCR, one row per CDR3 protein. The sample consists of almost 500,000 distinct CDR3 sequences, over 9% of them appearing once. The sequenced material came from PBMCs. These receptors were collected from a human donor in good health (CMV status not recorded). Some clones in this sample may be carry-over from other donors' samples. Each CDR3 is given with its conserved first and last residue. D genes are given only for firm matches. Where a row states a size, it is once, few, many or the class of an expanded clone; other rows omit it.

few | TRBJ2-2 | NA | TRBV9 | TGTGCCAGCACGCTAGGTGACGGGGAGCTGTTTTTT | CASTLGDGELFF
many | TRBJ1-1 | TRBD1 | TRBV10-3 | TGTGCCATCAGGACAGGGTCGACGAACACTGAAGCTTTCTTT | CAIRTGSTNTEAFF
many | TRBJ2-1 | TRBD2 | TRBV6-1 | TGTGCCAGCAGTACTGGAGCGGGAGTATACAATGAGCAGTTCTTC | CASSTGAGVYNEQFF
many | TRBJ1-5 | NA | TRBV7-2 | TGTGCCAGCAGCTTAGAAGGGTATAGCAATCAGCCCCAGCATTTT | CASSLEGYSNQPQHF
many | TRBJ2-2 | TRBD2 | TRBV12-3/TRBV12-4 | TGTGCCAGCAGTTCCTCTAGCGGGAGTAGAACCGGGGAGCTGTTTTTT | CASSSSSGSRTGELFF
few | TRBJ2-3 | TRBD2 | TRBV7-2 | TGTGCCAGCAGTCGAATAGCGGGGGGGGGAATTAGCACAGATACGCAGTATTTT | CASSRIAGGGISTDTQYF
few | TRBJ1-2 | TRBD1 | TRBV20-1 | TGCAGTGCTAGAGATAGGGGGACAGACTACAACTATGGCTACACCTTC | CSARDRGTDYNYGYTF
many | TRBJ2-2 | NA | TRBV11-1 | TGTGCCAGCAGCCCCCAGCGGGCCAACACCGGGGAGCTGTTTTTT | CASSPQRANTGELFF
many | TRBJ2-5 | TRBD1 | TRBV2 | TGTGCCAGCAGTGAAGCGCTGGACAGGGCGGAGACCCAGTACTTC | CASSEALDRAETQYF
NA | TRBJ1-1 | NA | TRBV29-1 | TGCAGCGTTGACCAAACTGAAGCTTTCTTT | CSVDQTEAFF
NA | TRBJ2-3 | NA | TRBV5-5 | TGTGCCAGCATCACCGCAGGGCTTAGCACAGATACGCAGTATTTT | CASITAGLSTDTQYF
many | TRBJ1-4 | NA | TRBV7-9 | TGTGCCAGCGTTCGGGGGGTTGGGGAAAAACTGTTTTTT | CASVRGVGEKLFF
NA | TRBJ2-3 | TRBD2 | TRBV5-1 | TGCGCCAGCAGCTTGGCCGGACTAGCGAGCACAGATACGCAGTATTTT | CASSLAGLASTDTQYF
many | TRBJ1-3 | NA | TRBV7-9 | TGTGCCAGCAGCTTAGCCTCGGACGGTGGAAACACCATATATTTT | CASSLASDGGNTIYF
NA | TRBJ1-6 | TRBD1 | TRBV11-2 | TGTGCCCAGGGGGAGTCGGGTTCACCCCTCCACTTT | CAQGESGSPLHF
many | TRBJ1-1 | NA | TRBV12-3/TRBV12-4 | TGTGCCAGCAGCTACTCGGCGGACACTGAAGCTTTCTTT | CASSYSADTEAFF
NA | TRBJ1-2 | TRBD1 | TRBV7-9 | TGTGCCAGCACAGGACAGGGGGCGCGTAACTATGGCTACACCTTC | CASTGQGARNYGYTF
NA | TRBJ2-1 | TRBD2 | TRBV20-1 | TGCAGTGCAAAAAACGGGGCTAGCGGGGGGAATGAGCAGTTCTTC | CSAKNGASGGNEQFF
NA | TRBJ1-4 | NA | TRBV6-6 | TGTGCCAGCATCCAGGCGGGGGGCGAAAAACTGTTTTTT | CASIQAGGEKLFF
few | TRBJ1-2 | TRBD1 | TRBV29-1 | TGCAGCGTCAGAGACAGGGGTGGAGGCTACACCTTC | CSVRDRGGGYTF
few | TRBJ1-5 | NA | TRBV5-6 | TGTGCCAGCAGCTTGCGAGGATTTGGCAATCAGCCCCAGCATTTT | CASSLRGFGNQPQHF
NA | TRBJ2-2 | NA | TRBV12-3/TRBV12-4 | TGTGCCAGCAGTTTATACAGGGTCGAGACCGGGGAGCTGTTTTTT | CASSLYRVETGELFF
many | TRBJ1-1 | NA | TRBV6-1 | TGTGCCAGCAGTGACCGACAGGAAGCTTTCTTT | CASSDRQEAFF
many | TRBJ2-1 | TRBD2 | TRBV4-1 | TGCGCCAGCAGCCGCGGACTAGCTGGGACGTACAATGAGCAGTTCTTC | CASSRGLAGTYNEQFF
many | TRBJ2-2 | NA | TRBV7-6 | TGTGCCAGCAGCTTAGGGATAACCGGGGAGCTGTTTTTT | CASSLGITGELFF
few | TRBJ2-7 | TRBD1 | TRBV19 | TGTGCCAGTAGTAGACGGGTCTCCTACGACAGGGTCTACGAGCAGTACTTC | CASSRRVSYDRVYEQYF
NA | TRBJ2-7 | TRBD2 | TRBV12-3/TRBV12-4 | TGTGCCAGCAGTCACATAATTGGACTAGCGGGTTCATACGAGCAGTACTTC | CASSHIIGLAGSYEQYF
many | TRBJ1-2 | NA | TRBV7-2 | TGTGCCAGCAGCTTAGAGGGCGGTCCGAGGTATGGCTACACCTTC | CASSLEGGPRYGYTF
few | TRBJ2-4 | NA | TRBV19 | TGTGCCAGTAGTATCCGGGTCCAAGCCAAAAACATTCAGTACTTC | CASSIRVQAKNIQYF
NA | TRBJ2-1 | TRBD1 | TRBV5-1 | TGCGCCAGCAGCTTCAGGGGGATGGCCTACAATGAGCAGTTCTTC | CASSFRGMAYNEQFF
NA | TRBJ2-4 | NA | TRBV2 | TGTGCCAGCAGCTTTGGGATTAACAGGGCTTCTAGGGGCATTCAGTACTTC | CASSFGINRASRGIQYF
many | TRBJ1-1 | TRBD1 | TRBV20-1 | TGCAGTGCTGGAGGTGGAGGGGGCGGTGGGTCCGCTGAAGCTTTCTTT | CSAGGGGGGGSAEAFF
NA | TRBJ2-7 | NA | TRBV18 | TGTGCCAGCTCACCGAGGGAGACCTACGAGCAGTACTTC | CASSPRETYEQYF
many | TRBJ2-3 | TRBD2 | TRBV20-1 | TGCAGTGCTAGTCTAGCGGGGGCAGATACGCAGTATTTT | CSASLAGADTQYF
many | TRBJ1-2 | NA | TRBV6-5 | TGTGCCAGCATGGCAGGGCCGTATGGCTACACCTTC | CASMAGPYGYTF
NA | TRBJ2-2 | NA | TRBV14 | TGTGCCAGCAGCGGACTGGGGGATTCTTACACCGGGGAGCTGTTTTTT | CASSGLGDSYTGELFF
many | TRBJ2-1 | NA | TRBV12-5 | TGTGCTAGTCTGACGGGTTACAATGAGCAGTTCTTC | CASLTGYNEQFF
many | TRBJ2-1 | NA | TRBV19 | TGTGCCAGTATGCAAGCGGGTCCCTCCTACAATGAGCAGTTCTTC | CASMQAGPSYNEQFF
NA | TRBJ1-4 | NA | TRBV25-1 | TGTGCCAGCAGTGGCCGCGCGGTTTTTGCTAATGAAAAACTGTTTTTT | CASSGRAVFANEKLFF
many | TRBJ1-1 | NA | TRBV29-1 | TGCAGCGCCGGGTCCTGGGACACTGAAGCTTTCTTT | CSAGSWDTEAFF
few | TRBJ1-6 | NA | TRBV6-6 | TGTGCCAGCAGAAGGGGGGAGTATAATTCACCCCTCCACTTT | CASRRGEYNSPLHF
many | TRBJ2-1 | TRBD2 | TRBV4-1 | TGCGCCAGCAGCACTACCCCACTAGCGGGACGGAATGAGCAGTTCTTC | CASSTTPLAGRNEQFF
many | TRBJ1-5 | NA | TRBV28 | TGTGCCAGCAAGCCCCTATCCGGGGCAACCAGGGGTCAGCCCCAGCATTTT | CASKPLSGATRGQPQHF
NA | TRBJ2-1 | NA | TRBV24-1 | TGTGCCACCAGTGGCCGACTGAGCTCCTACAATGAGCAGTTCTTC | CATSGRLSSYNEQFF
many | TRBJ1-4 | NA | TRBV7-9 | TGTGCCAGCAGCTTGAGGCGCGACAGCACCTCCCGGAGGGAAAAACTGTTTTTT | CASSLRRDSTSRREKLFF
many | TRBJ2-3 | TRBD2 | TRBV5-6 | TGTGCCAGCAGCTTGGTGGGCCTAGCGGGGGCATCTACAGATACGCAGTATTTT | CASSLVGLAGASTDTQYF
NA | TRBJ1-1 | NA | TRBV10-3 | TGTGCCATCAGGGATTCGGGGCAGGAAAACACTGAAGCTTTCTTT | CAIRDSGQENTEAFF
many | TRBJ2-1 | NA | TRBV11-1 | TGTGCCAGCAGCTTAGGGTCCTTAGGCCCCAAGGGAATAGAGCAGTTCTTC | CASSLGSLGPKGIEQFF
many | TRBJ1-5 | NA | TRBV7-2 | TGTGCCAGCAGGTTAGGAGGGGGTTCAAGCAATCAGCCCCAGCATTTT | CASRLGGGSSNQPQHF
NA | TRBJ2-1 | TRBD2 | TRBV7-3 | TGTGCCAGCAGCTCTCAATCGGGACTAGCGGGGGTAGAGGCCTACAATGAGCAGTTCTTC | CASSSQSGLAGVEAYNEQFF
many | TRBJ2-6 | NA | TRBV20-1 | TGCAGTGCCCGTGTCTCTGGGGCCAACGTCCTGACTTTC | CSARVSGANVLTF
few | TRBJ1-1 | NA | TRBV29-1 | TGCAGCGTTGAGATAGGGGGGGCCGAAGCTTTCTTT | CSVEIGGAEAFF
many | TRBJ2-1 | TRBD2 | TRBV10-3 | TGTGCCATCAGTCGGTCCGGCGGGGGGGCCGGGGATGAGCAGTTCTTC | CAISRSGGGAGDEQFF
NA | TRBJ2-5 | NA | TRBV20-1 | TGCAGTGCTAGGCCCGGGAGCCGAAAAGAGACCCAGTACTTC | CSARPGSRKETQYF
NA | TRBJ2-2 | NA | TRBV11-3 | TGTGCCAGCAGCCAGCGACAGGAGAACACCGGGGAGCTGTTTTTT | CASSQRQENTGELFF
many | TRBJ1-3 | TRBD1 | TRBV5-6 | TGTGCCAGCAGGGGGACAGCGGACAGGGGTGCTGGAAACACCATATATTTT | CASRGTADRGAGNTIYF
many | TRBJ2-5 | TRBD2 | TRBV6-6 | TGTGCCAGCAGTTGGGGACTAGCGGTTGAGACCCAGTACTTC | CASSWGLAVETQYF
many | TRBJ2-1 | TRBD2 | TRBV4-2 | TGTGCCAGCAGCCAAACTGAAGCCCGGGGACTAGCGGGAGGGCGCAATGAGCAGTTCTTC | CASSQTEARGLAGGRNEQFF
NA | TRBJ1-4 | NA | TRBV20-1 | TGCAGTGCCGTTGCCGCAGCAATGGAGGAAAAACTGTTTTTT | CSAVAAAMEEKLFF